Following are 26 T cell receptor beta chains from one sample sequenced in a study of shared clonotypes between healthy human individuals. TCRdb's table, derived via immunoSEQ multiplex PCR, lists solely in-frame clones and lacks some. This table has about 2.4 million clones, 93% appearing once. The sample taken for sequencing was naive CD4+ T cells from PBMCs. The sample's subset: CD45RA+ positively selected. These TCRs come from a man aged 18 to 35 in good health. Some clones in this sample may be carry-over from other donors' samples.

The chain recombines TRBV2 with TRBJ1-3, with 7 bases fitting TRBD1. Trimming removed 6 bases from V and 4 bases from J; junction bases left unmatched: 3. Germline V gene data show CDR1 as SNHLY and CDR2 as FYNNEI. The CDR3 is 13 amino acids. DNA for the CDR3: TGTGCCAGCAGGACAGGGCCGGGAAACACCATATATTTT. Its translation is CASRTGPGNTIYF.

The CDR3 loop reads CASSLSPGQRNTEAFF. The CDR3 nucleotides are TGTGCCAGCAGTTTATCCCCAGGCCAGCGAAACACTGAAGCTTTCTTT. The chain has TRBV27 and TRBJ1-1, with no clear D. The V end lost 0 bases, the J end lost 2 bases, and 13 bases lay between the germline ends. Germline lookup yields CDR1 MNHEY and CDR2 SMNVEV (reference sequence). This CDR3 contains 16 residues.

The chain links TRBV15 to TRBJ2-3; 10 bases are shared with TRBD1. Trimming at V came to 3 bases and at J to 4 bases, leaving 4 bases not matched to a gene. Germline assignment: CDR1 LNHNV and CDR2 YYDKDF (reference sequence). The CDR3 runs to 15 residues. The CDR3 sequence: CATSRGTGAADTQYF. CDR3 DNA: TGTGCCACCAGCAGGGGGACAGGGGCGGCAGATACGCAGTATTTT.

This rearrangement joins TRBV28 to TRBJ2-7; D is possibly TRBD1 (5 bases). The V gene lost 5 bases and the J gene lost 2 bases, with 16 bases spanning the gap. The CDR3 sequence is 15 residues long. The germline V gene encodes CDR1 MDHEN and CDR2 SYDVKM. CDR3 nucleotides: TGTGCCAGCAGTATGGGCTACAGGTATCCCTACGAGCAGTACTTC. As protein: CASSMGYRYPYEQYF.

In its sample, this clone was seen once. The J gene is TRBJ2-7, the V gene TRBV5-1; 7 nucleotides line up with TRBD2. The ends lost 6 bases at V and 7 bases at J; junction bases unmatched: 19. This CDR3 is built from 16 residues. Per the germline V gene, CDR1 is SGHRS and CDR2 is YFSETQ. The CDR3 sequence is CASMEGPSGKGGEQYF. The CDR3, as DNA: TGCGCCAGCATGGAGGGACCAAGCGGGAAAGGAGGGGAGCAGTACTTC.

About this clone: Other DNA sequences in the sample encode the same CDR3. J is TRBJ2-5 and V is TRBV6-1, with TRBD1 as a possible D gene (5 bases). This CDR3 is 14 amino acids long. The V end was cut by 5 bases, the J end by 4 bases, with 14 bases between. Germline V gene data show CDR1 as MNHNS and CDR2 as SASEGT. CDR3 loop: CASSRQGARETQYF. DNA of the CDR3: TGTGCCAGCAGTCGTCAAGGGGCTCGAGAGACCCAGTACTTC.

The chain recombines TRBV5-5 with TRBJ1-5; D ambiguous. Trimming left V 2 bases short and J 0 bases short, with 15 bases between. Looked up from germline, CDR1 is SGHKS and CDR2 is YYEKEE (reference sequence). CDR3 length: 17 amino acids. In nucleotides, the CDR3 is TGTGCCAGCAGCTTCCAGTTGGCGCGCGGTAGCAATCAGCCCCAGCATTTT. Protein: CASSFQLARGSNQPQHF.

This chain links TRBV5-4 with TRBJ1-1, with D perhaps matching TRBD1 (6 bases). Germline V lookup: CDR1 SGHNT, CDR2 YYREEE (reference sequence). CDR3 size: 13 residues. V lost 4 bases and J 6 bases, leaving 13 bases between the germline ends. The CDR3 here is CASSPGGRSEAFF. The CDR3 coding sequence is TGTGCCAGCAGCCCGGGGGGCAGGTCTGAAGCTTTCTTT.

This sequence joins TRBV5-1 and TRBJ1-2; D may be TRBD1 (5 bases). V was cut by 5 bases and J by 4 bases, with 12 bases left in between. This CDR3 comprises 13 residues. Germline V gene lookup returns CDR1 SGHRS and CDR2 YFSETQ. DNA for the CDR3: TGCGCCAGCAGGTCAACTGGGGGCTATGGCTACACCTTC. Its translation is CASRSTGGYGYTF.

This chain's CDR3 is CASSPPSPARTYAFF. CDR3 coding DNA: TGTGCCAGCAGCCCACCTTCGCCTGCTAGGACTTACGCGTTCTTC. The chain joins TRBV4-2 to TRBJ2-1, with D possibly matching TRBD2 (5 bases). The V gene lost 4 bases and the J gene lost 15 bases, with 25 bases spanning the gap. The CDR3 consists of 15 residues. Germline values: CDR1 LGHNA, CDR2 YNFKEQ.

V is TRBV29-1 and J is TRBJ2-3; 9 bases match TRBD1. CDR1 SQVTM and CDR2 ANQGSEA come from the germline V gene. The length of the CDR3 is 14 residues. J was trimmed by 1 base and V by 6 bases; bases with no gene match: 5. CDR3 coding DNA: TGCAGCGTCTCCCGGACAGGGGGCACAGATACGCAGTATTTT. Protein product: CSVSRTGGTDTQYF.

Remarks on this clone: The sample has other DNA sequences that encode this CDR3 too. J is TRBJ1-1 and V is TRBV7-2; D gene uncertain. Trimming took 0 bases from V and 1 from J, leaving 9 bases between them. The CDR3 covers 15 residues. Germline V gene data show CDR1 as SGHTA and CDR2 as FQGNSA. The CDR3 loop reads CASSLARGGNTEAFF. In DNA form, the CDR3 reads TGTGCCAGCAGCTTAGCCCGGGGAGGGAACACTGAAGCTTTCTTT.

Comments on this clone: Other nucleotide sequences in the sample specify the same CDR3. The J gene is TRBJ2-1, the V gene TRBV5-6; no reliable D call. Trimming shortened V by 1 base and J by 7 bases, and 12 bases separated the two germline ends. CDR1 and CDR2 from the germline V gene are SGHDT and YYEEEE. CDR3 length: 14 amino acids. The DNA of the CDR3 is TGTGCCAGCAGCTTGTTTCTAGTACGGAATGAGCAGTTCTTC. This encodes CASSLFLVRNEQFF.

The genes are TRBV27 and TRBJ2-7, with a possible D match to TRBD2 (5 bases). Germline lookup yields CDR1 MNHEY and CDR2 SMNVEV (reference sequence). CDR3 length equals 16 residues. Trimming pared 5 bases from V and 2 bases from J, leaving 19 bases between. CDR3 DNA sequence: TGTGCCAGCAGTCCATACCCCCCTGCGGGTCCCTACGAGCAGTACTTC. Amino acids: CASSPYPPAGPYEQYF.

The chain uses TRBV7-2 and TRBJ1-2, with D maybe TRBD1 (5 bases). The V gene lost 3 bases and the J gene lost 4 bases, with 15 bases spanning the gap. This CDR3 has 15 residues. The germline V gene has CDR1 SGHTA and CDR2 FQGNSA. The CDR3 spells CASSFQGALGYGYTF. The CDR3 DNA sequence: TGTGCCAGCAGCTTCCAAGGGGCTCTCGGCTATGGCTACACCTTC.

J is TRBJ2-3 and V is TRBV4-3; 12 bases fit TRBD2. The ends lost 8 bases at V and 4 bases at J; junction bases unmatched: 7. This CDR3 has 15 residues. CDR1 LGHNA and CDR2 YSLEER come from the germline V gene. The CDR3 DNA is TGCGCCAGCGGTACCCGACTAGCGGGGGCAGATACGCAGTATTTT. Amino acids: CASGTRLAGADTQYF.

The CDR3 DNA reads as TGTGCCAGCAGTTTAAACTGGGTGAACACTGAAGCTTTCTTT. Protein: CASSLNWVNTEAFF. The rearrangement links TRBV27 to TRBJ1-1; D uncertain. The CDR3 loop spans 14 amino acids. CDR1 is MNHEY, CDR2 SMNVEV, per germline (reference sequence). Trimming removed 2 bases from V and 0 bases from J, with 7 bases in between.

The chain joins TRBV25-1 to TRBJ1-4, with D uncertain. V was clipped by 3 bases and J by 2 bases, with 10 bases between them. The CDR3 length is 15 residues. Looked up from germline, CDR1 is MGHDK and CDR2 is SYGVNS. CDR3 in amino acids: CASSDYKGTNEKLFF. The CDR3 coding sequence is TGTGCCAGCAGTGACTATAAAGGCACTAATGAAAAACTGTTTTTT.

The chain has TRBV7-9 and TRBJ2-7; either TRBD1 or TRBD2 may fit D (6 bases each). The CDR3 covers 14 residues. The V end was cut by 5 bases, the J end by 2 bases, with 13 bases between. CDR1 and CDR2 from the germline V gene are SEHNR and FQNEAQ (reference sequence). Written as DNA, the CDR3 is TGTGCCAGCAGCCTGCGGGACAATGCCTACGAGCAGTACTTC. Protein: CASSLRDNAYEQYF. Drawing the rest from reference TRBV7-9 and TRBJ2-7, the complete variable domain is DTGVSQNPRHKITKRGQNVTFRCDPISEHNRLYWYRQTLGQGPEFLTYFQNEAQLEKSRLLSDRFSAERPKGSFSTLEIQRTEQGDSAMYLCASSLRDNAYEQYFGPGTRLTVT.

V usage is TRBV7-2 and J usage is TRBJ2-3; possibly TRBD2 for D (5 bases). Germline V gene sequence: CDR1 SGHTA, CDR2 FQGNSA. CDR3 size: 14 residues. V was cut by 5 bases and J by 6 bases, with 15 bases left in between. CDR3 nucleotide sequence: TGTGCCAGCAGCGCCCCCGGACTGGGGGATACGCAGTATTTT. Its translation: CASSAPGLGDTQYF. Supplemented by reference TRBV7-2 and TRBJ2-3, the full variable domain reads GAGVSQSPSNKVTEKGKDVELRCDPISGHTALYWYRQSLGQGLEFLIYFQGNSAPDKSGLPSDRFSAERTGGSVSTLTIQRTQQEDSAVYLCASSAPGLGDTQYFGPGTRLTVL.

This chain connects TRBV27 to TRBJ2-2; D not resolved. The CDR3 contains 12 residues. Germline lookup yields CDR1 MNHEY and CDR2 SMNVEV (reference sequence). The germline V and J ends were trimmed by 4 bases and 6 bases, with 6 bases remaining between them. CDR3 nucleotide sequence: TGTGCCAGCAGTTCCCGCGCCGGGGAGCTGTTTTTT. It translates to CASSSRAGELFF.

There are a few counts of this clone. The chain recombines TRBV7-8 with TRBJ1-2; D is possibly TRBD1 (5 bases). Germline-derived CDR1 and CDR2 are SGHVS and FQNEAQ. The CDR3 consists of 15 residues. V lost 5 bases and J lost 0, with 13 bases in between. CDR3 in amino acids: CASSLTGDPNYGYTF. For the CDR3, the DNA is TGTGCCAGCAGCCTAACAGGAGATCCTAACTATGGCTACACCTTC.

The chain links TRBV7-3 to TRBJ1-1; 9 bases agree with TRBD1. CDR1 and CDR2 (germline): SGHTA, FQGTGA. The CDR3 is 16 residues long. With 5 bases clipped from V and 5 bases from J, the junction kept 12 bases outside the gene matches. CDR3 amino acids: CASSPRTGATGTEAFF. The DNA of the CDR3 is TGTGCCAGCAGCCCTCGGACAGGGGCGACGGGAACTGAAGCTTTCTTT.

V usage is TRBV10-3 and J usage is TRBJ2-1, with 7 bases identical to TRBD2. This CDR3 has 13 amino acids. V shed 8 bases, J shed 5 bases, and the junction held 6 bases outside the gene matches. Germline V lookup: CDR1 ENHRY, CDR2 SYGVKD. DNA for the CDR3: TGTGCCATCGGGGGGGACTTCCACAATGAGCAGTTCTTC. The encoded protein is CAIGGDFHNEQFF.

With respect to this clone: This sample also contains other DNA sequences that code for the same CDR3. V usage is TRBV11-2 and J usage is TRBJ2-3, with D unclear. Trimming stripped 3 bases from V and 2 bases from J, with 9 bases between. Germline loops: CDR1 SGHAT, CDR2 FQNNGV. The CDR3 runs 14 residues. The CDR3 spells CASSLGGSTDTQYF. As DNA, the CDR3 is TGTGCCAGCAGCTTGGGCGGATCCACAGATACGCAGTATTTT.

V usage is TRBV19 and J usage is TRBJ1-5; D not resolved. The length of the CDR3 is 15 residues. Trimming stripped 5 bases from V and 1 base from J, with 12 bases between. Germline CDR1 reads LNHDA; CDR2 reads SQIVND (reference sequence). CDR3: CASSLPKQSNQPQHF. The CDR3 region has the DNA TGTGCCAGTAGTCTTCCTAAACAGAGCAATCAGCCCCAGCATTTT.